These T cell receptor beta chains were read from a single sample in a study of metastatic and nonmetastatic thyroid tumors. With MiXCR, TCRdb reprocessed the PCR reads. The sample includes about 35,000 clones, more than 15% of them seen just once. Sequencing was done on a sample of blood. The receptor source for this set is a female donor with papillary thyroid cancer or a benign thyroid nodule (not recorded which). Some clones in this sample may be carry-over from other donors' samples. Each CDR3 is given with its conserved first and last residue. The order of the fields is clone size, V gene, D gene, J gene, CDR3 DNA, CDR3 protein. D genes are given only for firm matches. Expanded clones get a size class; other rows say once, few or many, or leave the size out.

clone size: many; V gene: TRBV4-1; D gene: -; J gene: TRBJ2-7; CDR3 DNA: TGCGCCAGCAGCCAGTTTGACAGACTCGTTTCCTACGAGCAGTACTTC; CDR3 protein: CASSQFDRLVSYEQYF
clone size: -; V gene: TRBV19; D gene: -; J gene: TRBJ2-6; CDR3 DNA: TGTGCCAGTACTGACCTACAGGGATCTGGGGCCAACTTCCTGACTTTC; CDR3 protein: CASTDLQGSGANFLTF
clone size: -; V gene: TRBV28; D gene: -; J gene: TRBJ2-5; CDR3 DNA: TGTGCCAGCAGTGTTAGCCCCGTTACCCAGTACTTC; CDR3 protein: CASSVSPVTQYF
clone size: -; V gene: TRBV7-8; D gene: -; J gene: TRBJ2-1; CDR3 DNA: TGTGCCAGCAGCTTAGAGAGCGGTTTTCAAAGCTCCTACAATGAGCAGTTCTTC; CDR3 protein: CASSLESGFQSSYNEQFF
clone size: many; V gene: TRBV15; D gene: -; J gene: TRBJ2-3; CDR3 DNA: TGTGCCACCAGCAGAGATTGGGGGGCGAACACAGATACGCAGTATTTT; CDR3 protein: CATSRDWGANTDTQYF
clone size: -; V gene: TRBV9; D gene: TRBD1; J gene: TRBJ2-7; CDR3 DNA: TGTGCCAGCAGCCCATCCTCCGGGACAGGCGACTACGAGCAGTACTTC; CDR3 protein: CASSPSSGTGDYEQYF
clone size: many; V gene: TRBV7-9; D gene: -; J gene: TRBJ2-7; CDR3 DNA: TGTGCCAGCGGCTTGAGCGGGCTTTCCTACGAGCAGTACTTC; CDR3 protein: CASGLSGLSYEQYF
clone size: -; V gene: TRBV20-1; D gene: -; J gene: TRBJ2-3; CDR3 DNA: TGCAGTGCTAGATCTTCCATGGGGTTGGTGGTTACGGATACGCAGTATTTT; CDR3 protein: CSARSSMGLVVTDTQYF
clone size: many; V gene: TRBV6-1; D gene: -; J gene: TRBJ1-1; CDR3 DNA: TGTGCCAGCAGTGAAAAGGCAGGGGCCGTTGGGAACACTGAAGCTTTCTTT; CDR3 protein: CASSEKAGAVGNTEAFF
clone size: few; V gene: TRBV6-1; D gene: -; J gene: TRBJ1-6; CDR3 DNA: TGCGCCAGCATGGCCGGGCCCTATAATTCACCCCTCCACTTT; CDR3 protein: CASMAGPYNSPLHF
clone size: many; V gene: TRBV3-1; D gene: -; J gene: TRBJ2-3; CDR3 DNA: TGTGCCAGCAGCCAATCTAGGGGGGATACGCAGTATTTT; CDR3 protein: CASSQSRGDTQYF
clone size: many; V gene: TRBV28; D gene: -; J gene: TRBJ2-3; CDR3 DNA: TGTGCCAGCAGTTTAGCGGGGACAGATACGCAGTATTTT; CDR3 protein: CASSLAGTDTQYF
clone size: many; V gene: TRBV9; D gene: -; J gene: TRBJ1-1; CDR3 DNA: TGTGCCAGCAGCGTAGTGGCAGGAGAGTTGGCTTTCTTT; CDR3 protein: CASSVVAGELAFF
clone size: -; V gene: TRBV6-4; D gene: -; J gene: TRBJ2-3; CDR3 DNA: TGTGCCAACAGTGCCAGCTGGAGCACAGATACGCAGTATTTT; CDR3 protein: CANSASWSTDTQYF
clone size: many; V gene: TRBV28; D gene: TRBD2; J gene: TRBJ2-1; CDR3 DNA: TGTGCCAGCACTCCAGAGGGGTTACTAGCGTACAATGAGCAGTTCTTC; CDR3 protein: CASTPEGLLAYNEQFF
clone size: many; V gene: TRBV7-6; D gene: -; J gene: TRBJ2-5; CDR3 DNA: TGTGCCAGCAGCTTAGAGAGGACCCAGTACTTC; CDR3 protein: CASSLERTQYF
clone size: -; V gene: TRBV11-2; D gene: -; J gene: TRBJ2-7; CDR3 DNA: TGTGCCAGCAGCTTATCCTGGACTATCTTTTACTACGAGCAGTACTTC; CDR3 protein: CASSLSWTIFYYEQYF
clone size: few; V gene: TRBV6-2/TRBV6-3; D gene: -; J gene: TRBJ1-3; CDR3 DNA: TGTGCCAGCAGACCCTCCGGCAGTTCTGGAAACACCATATATTTT; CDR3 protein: CASRPSGSSGNTIYF
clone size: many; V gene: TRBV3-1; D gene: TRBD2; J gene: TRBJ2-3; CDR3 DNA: TGTGCCAGCAGCCAGGAAACTAGCGGGAGTTGGACAGATACGCAGTATTTT; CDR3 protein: CASSQETSGSWTDTQYF
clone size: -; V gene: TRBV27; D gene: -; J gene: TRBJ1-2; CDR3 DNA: TGTGCCAGCAGTTTAAAGGGGTCCCGCGGCTACACCTTC; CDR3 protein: CASSLKGSRGYTF
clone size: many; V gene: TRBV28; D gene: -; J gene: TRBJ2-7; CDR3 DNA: TGTGCCAGCAGTAGGAGGCAGCCCTACGAGCAGTACTTC; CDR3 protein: CASSRRQPYEQYF
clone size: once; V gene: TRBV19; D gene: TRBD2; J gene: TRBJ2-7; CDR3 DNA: TGTGCCAGTATAGGTCTAGCGGTAGACTTTGGAGCGTACGAGCAGTACTTC; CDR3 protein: CASIGLAVDFGAYEQYF
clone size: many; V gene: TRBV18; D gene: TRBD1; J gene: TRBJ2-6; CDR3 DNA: TGTGCCAGCTCACAAGGACAGGGATATGGGGCCAACGTCCTGACTTTC; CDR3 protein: CASSQGQGYGANVLTF
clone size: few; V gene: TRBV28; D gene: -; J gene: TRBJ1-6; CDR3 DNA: TGTGCCAGCAGTTCGTTCGGTTATAATTCACCCCTCCACTTT; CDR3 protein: CASSSFGYNSPLHF
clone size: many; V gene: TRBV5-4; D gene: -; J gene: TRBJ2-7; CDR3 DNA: TGTGCCTGCAGCTCGACCTACGAGCAGTACTTC; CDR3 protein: CACSSTYEQYF
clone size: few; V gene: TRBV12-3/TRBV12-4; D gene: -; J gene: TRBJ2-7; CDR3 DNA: TGTGCCAGCAGCTTGGGAAGGGGGGAGCGGTACTTC; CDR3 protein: CASSLGRGERYF
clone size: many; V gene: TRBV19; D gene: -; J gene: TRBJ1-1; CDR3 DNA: TGTGCCAGTAGTGGGGCGATGAACACTGAAGCTTTCTTT; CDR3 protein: CASSGAMNTEAFF
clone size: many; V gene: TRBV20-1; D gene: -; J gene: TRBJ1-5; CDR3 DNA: TGCAGTGCTAGACGCGGATTATATAGCAATCAGCCCCAGCATTTT; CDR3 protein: CSARRGLYSNQPQHF
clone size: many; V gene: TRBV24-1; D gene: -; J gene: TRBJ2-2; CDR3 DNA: TGTGCCACCAGTTTGAGCACCGGGGAGCTGTTTTTT; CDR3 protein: CATSLSTGELFF
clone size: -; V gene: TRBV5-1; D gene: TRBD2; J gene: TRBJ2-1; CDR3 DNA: TGCGCCAGCAGCTCATGGGACTCGGGGGGCAATGAGCAGTTCTTC; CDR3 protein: CASSSWDSGGNEQFF
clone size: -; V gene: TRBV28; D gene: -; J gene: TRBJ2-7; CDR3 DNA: TGTGCCAGCAGTCCCACTGGAAGGGCGACATACGAGCAGAACTTC; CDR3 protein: CASSPTGRATYEQNF
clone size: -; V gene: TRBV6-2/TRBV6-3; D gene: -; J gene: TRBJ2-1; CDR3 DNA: TGTGCCAGCAGTTACTCGAATAGCGAGAGAAATGAGCAGTTCTTC; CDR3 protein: CASSYSNSERNEQFF
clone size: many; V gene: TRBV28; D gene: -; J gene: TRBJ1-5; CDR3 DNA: TGTGCCAGCATCTATGGGCAGGTTAATCAGCCCCAGCATTTT; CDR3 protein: CASIYGQVNQPQHF
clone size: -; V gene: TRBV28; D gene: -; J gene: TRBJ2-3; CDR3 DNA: TGTGCCAGCAGTTCCCGTCAGTTCGGCACAGATACGCAGTATTTT; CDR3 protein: CASSSRQFGTDTQYF
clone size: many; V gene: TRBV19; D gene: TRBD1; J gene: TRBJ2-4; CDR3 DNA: TGTGCCAGTAGTAAAGACAGGGGTGGGAGTGGAAACATTCAGTACTTC; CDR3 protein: CASSKDRGGSGNIQYF
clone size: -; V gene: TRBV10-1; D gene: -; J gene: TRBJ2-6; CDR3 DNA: TGCGCCAGCAGGCCCTCTGGGTCCAACTTCCTGACTTTC; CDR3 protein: CASRPSGSNFLTF
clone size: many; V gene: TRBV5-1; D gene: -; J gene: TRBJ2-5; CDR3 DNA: TGCGCCAGCAGCACCGCGACCCAAGAGACCCAGTACTTC; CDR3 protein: CASSTATQETQYF
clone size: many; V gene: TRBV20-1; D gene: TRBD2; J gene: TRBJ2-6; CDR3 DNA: TGCAGTGCTAGTCGTGGACTAGCGGGAGGTGGGGCCAACGTCCTGACTTTC; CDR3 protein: CSASRGLAGGGANVLTF
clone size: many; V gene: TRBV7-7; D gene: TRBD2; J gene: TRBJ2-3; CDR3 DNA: TGTGCTAGCAGCCCTAGCGGATCTAGCACAGATACGCAGTATTTT; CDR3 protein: CASSPSGSSTDTQYF
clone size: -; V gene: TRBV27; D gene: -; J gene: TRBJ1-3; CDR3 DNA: TGTGCCATCAGTTTATCTCAACCTGGGGCTGGAAACACCATATATTTT; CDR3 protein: CAISLSQPGAGNTIYF
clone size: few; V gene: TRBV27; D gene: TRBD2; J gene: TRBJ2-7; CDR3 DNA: TGTGCCAGCATTTTAGGACGGGAGGCCTGTTACGAGCAGTACTTC; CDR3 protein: CASILGREACYEQYF
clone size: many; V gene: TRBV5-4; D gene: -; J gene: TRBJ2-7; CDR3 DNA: TGTGCCAGCAGCTTGGCGGGGAACGAGCAGTACTTC; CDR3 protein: CASSLAGNEQYF
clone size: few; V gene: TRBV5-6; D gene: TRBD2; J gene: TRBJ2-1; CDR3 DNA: TGCGCCAGCAGCTTGGGCGGGAGTCTCAATGAGCAGTTCTTC; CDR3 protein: CASSLGGSLNEQFF
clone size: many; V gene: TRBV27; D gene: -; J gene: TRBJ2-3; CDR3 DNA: TGTGCCAGCATGGGGGATTATCACTCAGATACGCAGTATTTT; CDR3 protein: CASMGDYHSDTQYF
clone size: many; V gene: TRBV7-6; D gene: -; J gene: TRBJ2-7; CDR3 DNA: TGTGCCAGCAGCTTAGGAGGGGACGACGAGCAGTACTTC; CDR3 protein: CASSLGGDDEQYF
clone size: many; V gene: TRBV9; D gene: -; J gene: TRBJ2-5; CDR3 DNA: TGTGCCAGCAGCGTAGACCTATCGGGGACCCAGTACTTC; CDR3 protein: CASSVDLSGTQYF
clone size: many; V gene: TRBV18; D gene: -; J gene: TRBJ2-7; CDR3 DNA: TGTGCCAGCTCACCAGGTGGTGGAGGCTCCTACGAGCAGTACTTC; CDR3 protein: CASSPGGGGSYEQYF